Below, 19 T cell receptor beta chains from the same sample are listed, as sequenced in a study of cytomegalovirus exposure and HLA in healthy donors. Clones were sequenced by immunoSEQ multiplex PCR, and TCRdb holds only the in-frame ones, with some missing. The table has about 90,000 clones, around 82% seen once. The specimen was PBMCs. These receptors all stem from a woman in her late teens or twenties in good health and CMV-seropositive.

The CDR3 protein is CASSLGGGAIDEQFF. For the CDR3, the DNA is TGTGCCAGCAGCCTAGGCGGGGGGGCCATCGATGAGCAGTTCTTC. The chain uses TRBV7-8 and TRBJ2-1; 9 bases are shared with TRBD2. The CDR3 contains 15 residues. Looked up from germline, CDR1 is SGHVS and CDR2 is FQNEAQ. The V gene end was trimmed by 5 bases and the J gene end by 8 bases; junction bases not matched to a gene: 10.

The V gene is TRBV5-1, the J gene TRBJ2-3, with D maybe TRBD2 (5 bases). CDR1 is SGHRS and CDR2 is YFSETQ in the germline V gene. Trimming took off 0 bases at V and 1 base at J, with 9 bases between the two ends. The CDR3 is 15 residues long. The CDR3 reads CASSLGAEGTDTQYF. The CDR3 DNA reads TGCGCCAGCAGCTTGGGGGCGGAGGGCACAGATACGCAGTATTTT. The full variable domain, with the rest looked up from reference TRBV5-1 and TRBJ2-3, is KAGVTQTPRYLIKTRGQQVTLSCSPISGHRSVSWYQQTPGQGLQFLFEYFSETQRNKGNFPGRFSGRQFSNSRSEMNVSTLELGDSALYLCASSLGAEGTDTQYFGPGTRLTVL.

As regards this clone: The sample has other DNA sequences that encode this CDR3 too. The V gene is TRBV2, the J gene TRBJ2-3; TRBD2 agrees at 10 bases. V dropped 0 bases and J dropped 4; count of bases not matched to a gene: 7. The CDR3 is made up of 17 amino acids. The V gene's germline CDR1 is SNHLY and CDR2 FYNNEI. The CDR3 DNA follows: TGTGCCAGCAGTGAAGCGGGCAGCGGGGGGGATGCAGATACGCAGTATTTT. Translated: CASSEAGSGGDADTQYF.

CDR3 loop: CASSLAGESRHNEQFF. CDR3 bases: TGCGCCAGCAGCTTGGCGGGGGAATCCAGACACAATGAGCAGTTCTTC. The chain combines TRBV5-1 with TRBJ2-1; possible D gene TRBD2, 6 bases. Trimming stripped 0 bases from V and 5 bases from J, with 15 bases between. This CDR3 has 16 amino acids. Germline V CDR1 and CDR2: SGHRS, YFSETQ.

This chain connects TRBV7-9 to TRBJ1-1; D not resolved. The germline V gene has CDR1 SEHNR and CDR2 FQNEAQ (reference sequence). The CDR3 has 12 residues. Deletions cut 3 bases from V and 6 bases from J, with 8 bases between. This chain's CDR3 is CASSFEGAEAFF. CDR3 bases: TGTGCCAGCAGCTTCGAGGGAGCTGAAGCTTTCTTT.

This clone was observed once. The chain recombines TRBV15 with TRBJ2-3, with D maybe TRBD2 (6 bases). The CDR3 is 16 residues long. Germline assignment: CDR1 LNHNV and CDR2 YYDKDF (reference sequence). Trimming took 3 bases from V and 4 from J, leaving 17 bases between them. CDR3 sequence reads: CATSREGRIGADTQYF. The CDR3 DNA is TGTGCCACCAGCAGGGAGGGGAGGATTGGAGCAGATACGCAGTATTTT.

The chain recombines TRBV5-1 with TRBJ1-2; weak D call: TRBD1 (6 bases). The CDR3 is made up of 15 amino acids. Germline lookup yields CDR1 SGHRS and CDR2 YFSETQ. The V and J ends lost 2 bases and 1 base respectively, with 12 bases between them. CDR3 coding DNA: TGCGCCAGCAGCTTTCAGGGGCCTCTTAACTATGGCTACACCTTC. Its translation: CASSFQGPLNYGYTF.

The chain couples TRBV27 to TRBJ2-7; 8 bases map to TRBD2. The trim removed 3 bases at V and 2 bases at J, leaving 12 bases unmatched. This CDR3 region has 17 residues. The V gene's germline CDR1 is MNHEY and CDR2 SMNVEV (reference sequence). The CDR3 protein is CASSLRGRGGQTYEQYF. In nucleotides, the CDR3 is TGTGCCAGCAGTTTGAGGGGTCGGGGGGGGCAAACCTACGAGCAGTACTTC.

The chain couples TRBV5-1 to TRBJ2-2; tentatively, D is TRBD1 (7 bases). Looked up from germline, CDR1 is SGHRS and CDR2 is YFSETQ. CDR3 length: 15 residues. V was cut by 4 bases and J by 5 bases, with 15 bases left in between. Here the CDR3 reads CASSGGTAGTGELFF. The CDR3 DNA reads TGCGCCAGCAGCGGAGGGACAGCAGGGACCGGGGAGCTGTTTTTT.

This clone was detected only a few times. The rearrangement joins TRBV7-2 to TRBJ1-6; D may be TRBD1 (6 bases). This CDR3 contains 15 residues. Deletions cut 4 bases from V and 7 bases from J, with 14 bases between. Germline CDR1 and CDR2: SGHTA and FQGNSA. In DNA, the CDR3 is TGTGCCAGCAGCTCCCAACAGGGAGGGAATTCACCCCTCCACTTT. Its protein product is CASSSQQGGNSPLHF.

This chain links TRBV28 with TRBJ2-7; TRBD1 aligns across 7 bases. Germline lookup yields CDR1 MDHEN and CDR2 SYDVKM. The CDR3 is 17 residues long. Trimming cost V 2 bases and J 2 bases; bases outside gene matches: 12. The CDR3 sequence is CASSLVYDRDRAYEQYF. The CDR3, as DNA: TGTGCCAGCAGTTTAGTTTATGATCGGGACAGAGCCTACGAGCAGTACTTC.

This chain links TRBV6-6 with TRBJ1-1, with 9 bases matching TRBD1. This CDR3 has 15 residues. V shed 6 bases and J 1 base; nucleotides not matched to a gene: 6. Germline CDR1 and CDR2: MNHNY and SVGAGI (reference sequence). CDR3 residues: CASRGQGQGNTEAFF. The CDR3 DNA reads TGTGCCAGCAGGGGGCAGGGACAGGGGAACACTGAAGCTTTCTTT.

This chain joins TRBV19 and TRBJ1-4; no clear D. V shed 5 bases and J shed 3 bases, with 7 bases lying between them. The CDR3 runs to 13 residues. Germline V gives CDR1 LNHDA, CDR2 SQIVND (reference sequence). The CDR3 nucleotides are TGTGCCAGTAGTCAGGTTGCTAATGAAAAACTGTTTTTT. This gives the protein CASSQVANEKLFF.

In the case of this clone: One junction end disagrees with the germline gene, perhaps due to a read error. The V call is TRBV5-1, the J call TRBJ2-1; TRBD2 matches at 11 bases. Per germline, CDR1 SGHRS and CDR2 YFSETQ. CDR3 length: 14 residues. The CDR3 DNA sequence: TGCGCCAGCAGCTTGGACCCTAGCGGGGGGCCGGGGCTCTTC. It specifies CASSLDPSGGPGLF.

CDR3 protein: CASSGPGGSDTQYF. DNA for the CDR3: TGTGCCAGCAGTGGCCCGGGGGGTTCGGATACGCAGTATTTT. The rearrangement uses TRBV2 and TRBJ2-3; 7 bases line up with TRBD2. The CDR3 consists of 14 residues. The junction had 7 bases not matched to a gene; V was cut back by 4 bases and J by 6 bases. Germline CDR1 is SNHLY and CDR2 is FYNNEI.

This clone was counted between two and nine times. The chain links TRBV5-4 to TRBJ1-6; TRBD1 agrees at 9 bases. The V and J ends lost 4 bases and 14 bases, in that order; junction bases with no gene match: 10. The CDR3 has 14 amino acids. Germline V CDR1 and CDR2: SGHNT, YYREEE (reference sequence). The CDR3 loop reads CASSAQGAPGSLHF. CDR3 nucleotide sequence: TGTGCCAGCAGCGCACAGGGGGCCCCGGGATCCCTCCACTTT.

The genes are TRBV30 and TRBJ1-5; tentatively, D is TRBD1 (6 bases). Germline assignment: CDR1 GTSNPN and CDR2 SVGIG (reference sequence). The CDR3 contains 13 residues. Trimming cost V 1 base and J 7 bases, with 11 bases left between them. The chain's CDR3 is CAWSGGLGQPQHF. DNA for the CDR3: TGTGCCTGGAGTGGGGGGCTAGGGCAGCCCCAGCATTTT. The variable domain in full, completed from reference TRBV30 and TRBJ1-5, reads SQTIHQWPATLVQPVGSPLSLECTVEGTSNPNLYWYRQAAGRGLQLLFYSVGIGQISSEVPQNLSASRPQDRQFILSSKKLLLSDSGFYLCAWSGGLGQPQHFGDGTRLSIL.

This clone was picked up one time. This chain links TRBV7-2 with TRBJ1-4; 10 bases line up with TRBD1. Unmatched junction bases numbered 6, after V lost 4 bases and J lost 7 bases. This CDR3 is 15 amino acids long. Germline V CDR1 and CDR2: SGHTA, FQGNSA. For the CDR3, the DNA is TGTGCCAGCAGCTCACCGGGACAGGGGTCTGAAAAACTGTTTTTT. This translates into CASSSPGQGSEKLFF.

The CDR3 coding sequence is TGTGCCAGCAGTAAGGACAGGGGTGCCCACGAGCAGTACTTC. Residues: CASSKDRGAHEQYF. V usage is TRBV6-5 and J usage is TRBJ2-7; 9 nucleotides align to TRBD1. Germline CDR1 MNHEY, CDR2 SVGAGI. J lost 5 bases, V lost 5 bases, and 7 bases had no gene match. This CDR3 comprises 14 residues.